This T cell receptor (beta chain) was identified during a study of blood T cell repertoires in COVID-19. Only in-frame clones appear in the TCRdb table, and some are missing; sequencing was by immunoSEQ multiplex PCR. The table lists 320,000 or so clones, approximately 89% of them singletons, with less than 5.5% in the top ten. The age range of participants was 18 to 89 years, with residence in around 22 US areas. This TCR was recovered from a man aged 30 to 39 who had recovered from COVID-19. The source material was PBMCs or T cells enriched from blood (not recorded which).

CDR3 sequence reads: CASSYAIDYEQYF. CDR3 DNA: TGTGCCAGCAGTTACGCGATAGATTACGAGCAGTACTTC. The chain links TRBV6-6 to TRBJ2-7; D is ambiguous. This CDR3 has 13 amino acids. The germline V gene encodes CDR1 MNHNY and CDR2 SVGAGI (reference sequence). The V and J ends lost 2 bases and 4 bases respectively, with 9 bases between them.